A single sample is the source of the 26 T cell receptor beta chains below, sequenced in a study of blood T cells in healthy people across ages (dated by TCRdb to the mid-2010s). Receptors were amplified or captured by 5' RACE. Instrument on record: Illumina HiSeq 2500. A second PCR of about 7 to 12 cycles was run with a J-beta primer mix and a sample-barcoded 5' primer. The public sequencing data were trimmed at Q25 with fastp and processed into clonotypes with MiXCR by TCRdb, which kept only in-frame beta chains. A single entry per CDR3 protein holds the most common genes and DNA from its merged rows. Across this sample there are 800,000 to 1,300,000 distinct CDR3 sequences, with under 30% seen only once. The ten most abundant clones make up approximately 0.71% of the sample. The same sample was also used in a study of T cells of mothers and their children.

Material: blood. All receptors derive from a girl aged 2-10 years in good health.

This sequence joins TRBV2 and TRBJ1-4; no definite D call. Germline CDR1 and CDR2: SNHLY and FYNNEI. V shed 8 bases and J shed 5 bases, with 18 bases lying between them. The CDR3 covers 15 residues. CDR3: CASGKSGSLNEKLFF. CDR3 sequence (DNA): TGTGCCAGCGGCAAGAGCGGTTCCCTCAATGAAAAACTGTTTTTT.

This clonotype came up a few times. The V call is TRBV25-1, the J call TRBJ1-5, with 8 bases identical to TRBD1. The CDR3 is 14 residues long. The germline V gene has CDR1 MGHDK and CDR2 SYGVNS. Germline trimming cut 2 bases from V and 5 bases from J; bases unmatched to any gene: 2. As DNA, the CDR3 is TGTGCCAGCAGTGAACAGGGACAGGATCAGCCCCAGCATTTT. This translates into CASSEQGQDQPQHF.

The sample holds a few counts of this clonotype. This chain connects TRBV29-1 to TRBJ2-1; 13 bases line up with TRBD2. V shed 6 bases and J 4 bases; nucleotides not matched to a gene: 6. Germline V gene lookup returns CDR1 SQVTM and CDR2 ANQGSEA. The CDR3 is made up of 15 amino acids. The CDR3 nucleotides read TGCAGCGTCGGGACTAGCGGGGCCGCGTACAATGAGCAGTTCTTC. This codes for CSVGTSGAAYNEQFF.

The genes are TRBV29-1 and TRBJ2-5; D unresolved. CDR3 length: 12 residues. Germline CDR1 is SQVTM and CDR2 is ANQGSEA. The V and J ends lost 7 bases and 0 bases respectively, with 9 bases between them. The CDR3 here is CSARRDQETQYF. The CDR3 bases are TGCAGCGCCCGACGAGACCAAGAGACCCAGTACTTC.

The rearrangement links TRBV10-3 to TRBJ1-5; 10 bases agree with TRBD1. CDR1 and CDR2 from the germline V gene are ENHRY and SYGVKD. V lost 7 bases to trimming and J lost 0 bases; unmatched junction nucleotides: 12. The CDR3 covers 18 residues. The CDR3 DNA follows: TGTGCCATCATCGACCGACAGGGGGCCGGGGGTAGCAATCAGCCCCAGCATTTT. This encodes CAIIDRQGAGGSNQPQHF.

J is TRBJ2-5 and V is TRBV29-1; D may be TRBD1 or TRBD2 (5 bases each). The DNA end lines up better with TRBJ2-7; the J call may be wrong. Looked up from germline, CDR1 is SQVTM and CDR2 is ANQGSEA. The CDR3 extends over 13 amino acids. The CDR3 here is CSVVGTDHYEQYF. DNA for the CDR3: TGCAGCGTTGTGGGGACGGACCACTACGAGCAGTACTTC.

V is TRBV4-3 and J is TRBJ1-2; D call uncertain. The V end lost 1 base, the J end lost 2 bases, and 11 bases lay between the germline ends. The CDR3 is 15 amino acids. Germline lookup yields CDR1 LGHNA and CDR2 YSLEER. This CDR3 is CASSQGFGSNYGYTF. Here the CDR3 DNA reads TGCGCCAGCAGCCAAGGGTTTGGCAGCAACTATGGCTACACCTTC.

This clonotype was seen a handful of times. The genes are TRBV11-2 and TRBJ2-3, with a possible D match to TRBD2 (6 bases). Trimming took 2 bases from V and 15 from J, leaving 18 bases between them. Germline loops: CDR1 SGHAT, CDR2 FQNNGV. This CDR3 region has 13 residues. In nucleotides, the CDR3 is TGTGCCAGCAGCTTACCGGGGACTCCCAGAGGTTATTTT. Translating it yields CASSLPGTPRGYF. The whole variable domain, remainder taken from reference TRBV11-2 and TRBJ2-3, is EAGVAQSPRYKIIEKRQSVAFWCNPISGHATLYWYQQILGQGPKLLIQFQNNGVVDDSQLPKDRFSAERLKGVDSTLKIQPAKLEDSAVYLCASSLPGTPRGYFGPGTRLTVL.

This clonotype was counted between two and nine times. The chain links TRBV19 to TRBJ2-1; 14 nucleotides align to TRBD2. The CDR3 spans 16 residues. The germline V gene encodes CDR1 LNHDA and CDR2 SQIVND (reference sequence). With 5 bases clipped from V and 10 bases from J, the junction kept 10 bases outside the gene matches. CDR3 DNA sequence: TGTGCCAGTAGTCCCCCGGTGGGACTAGCGGGAGTAGAGCAGTTCTTC. Encoded protein: CASSPPVGLAGVEQFF.

This clonotype was found a few times. The chain combines TRBV2 with TRBJ2-1, with TRBD2 matching 9 bases. The CDR3 length is 16 residues. In germline, CDR1 is SNHLY, CDR2 FYNNEI. V shed 6 bases, J shed 1 base, and the junction held 7 bases outside the gene matches. In nucleotides, the CDR3 is TGTGCCAGCAGGGAGTTAGCGGGGGAATCCTACAATGAGCAGTTCTTC. Translated: CASRELAGESYNEQFF.

This clonotype was detected only a few times. The rearrangement links TRBV21-1 to TRBJ1-6; the table gives TRBD1 as D, unverified against the DNA. TRBV21-1 corresponds to a pseudogene. CDR3 size: 18 residues. The CDR3 bases are TGTGCCAGCAGCAAAGCATCCGGGCTTTGGACCTATAATTCACCCCTCCACTTT. Amino acids: CASSKASGLWTYNSPLHF.

This clonotype was found many times. One end of the junction varies from germline; a read error may be responsible. The chain couples TRBV27 to TRBJ2-2; the match to TRBD1 covers 8 bases. The germline CDR1 and CDR2 sequences are MNHEY and SMNVEV (reference sequence). This CDR3 has 13 amino acids. The CDR3 DNA sequence: TGCGCCAGCAGCTTACAGGGGGCCGGGGAGCTGTTTTTT. As protein: CASSLQGAGELFF.

This chain uses TRBV28 with TRBJ1-4; 7 nucleotides agree with TRBD1. The CDR3 covers 17 residues. From germline, CDR1 is MDHEN and CDR2 SYDVKM. V lost 6 bases and J lost 6; bases outside the gene matches: 16. CDR3: CASSHNNRDSAYEKLFF. The CDR3 DNA reads as TGTGCCAGCAGCCACAACAACCGGGACAGTGCTTATGAAAAACTGTTTTTT.

This chain uses TRBV27 with TRBJ1-4; D is uncertain. The CDR3 runs 14 residues. The germline V and J ends were trimmed by 5 bases and 6 bases, with 13 bases remaining between them. CDR1 is MNHEY and CDR2 is SMNVEV in the germline V gene (reference sequence). The CDR3 spells CASSMTDGDEKLFF. CDR3 sequence (DNA): TGTGCCAGCAGTATGACCGATGGGGATGAAAAACTGTTTTTT.

Only a few counts were recorded for this clonotype. J is TRBJ2-3 and V is TRBV6-4, with 9 nucleotides matching TRBD2. J lost 2 bases, V lost 3 bases, and 3 bases had no gene match. The CDR3 has 15 residues. The V gene's germline CDR1 is MRHNA and CDR2 SNTAGT. CDR3 sequence: CASSESSGTTDTQYF. CDR3 sequence (DNA): TGTGCCAGCAGTGAATCTAGCGGGACCACAGATACGCAGTATTTT.

J is TRBJ1-3 and V is TRBV24-1; D is undetermined. Germline CDR1 KGHDR, CDR2 SFDVKD. The CDR3 runs to 15 residues. V was pared by 3 bases and J by 2 bases, with 10 bases between. Here the CDR3 reads CATSDGGLAGNTIYF. The CDR3, as DNA: TGTGCCACCAGTGATGGAGGGTTGGCTGGAAACACCATATATTTT.

This clonotype was recorded a few times. The rearrangement uses TRBV12-3 or TRBV12-4 and TRBJ2-2, with no clear D. CDR3 length: 14 amino acids. The V end lost 3 bases, the J end lost 8 bases, and 13 bases lay between the germline ends. As DNA, the CDR3 is TGTGCCAGCAGTTTCCTAAACGATGCTGGGGAGCTGTTTTTT. This encodes CASSFLNDAGELFF.

The chain carries TRBV29-1 and TRBJ1-4; 7 positions agree with TRBD1. V gave up 5 bases and J gave up 8 bases; unmatched junction bases: 5. The germline CDR1 and CDR2 sequences are SQVTM and ANQGSEA. The CDR3 loop spans 12 amino acids. The DNA for the CDR3 is TGCAGCGTTTCGACAGGGTCAGAAAAACTGTTTTTT. Protein sequence: CSVSTGSEKLFF.

The chain recombines TRBV9 with TRBJ2-7; weak D call: TRBD2 (5 bases). V lost 6 bases to trimming and J lost 4 bases, with 17 bases between them. From germline, CDR1 is SGDLS and CDR2 YYNGEE. The CDR3 length is 14 residues. The chain's CDR3 is CASTPLREGYEQYF. The CDR3 DNA sequence: TGTGCCAGCACACCGCTCCGGGAAGGGTACGAGCAGTACTTC.

In this sample, this clonotype turned up a few times. The chain couples TRBV11-2 to TRBJ1-2, with D hard to call. The V gene's germline CDR1 is SGHAT and CDR2 FQNNGV. The CDR3 contains 14 residues. V was pared by 3 bases and J by 3 bases, with 11 bases between. This CDR3 is CASSLRPGYYGYTF. In DNA form, the CDR3 reads TGTGCCAGCAGCTTGAGACCGGGATACTATGGCTACACCTTC.

The chain combines TRBV10-2 with TRBJ2-5, with D tentatively TRBD1 (6 bases). V lost 8 bases to trimming and J lost 0 bases, with 16 bases between them. The germline V gene has CDR1 WSHSY and CDR2 SAAADI. The CDR3 has 15 residues. The CDR3 nucleotides read TGCGCCAGCTCCCAAACAGGGCCGTACCAAGAGACCCAGTACTTC. Its protein product is CASSQTGPYQETQYF.

The rearrangement links TRBV29-1 to TRBJ2-2; a weak D match, TRBD1 (5 bases). This CDR3 is built from 12 residues. Germline V gene sequence: CDR1 SQVTM, CDR2 ANQGSEA. V lost 6 bases, J lost 5 bases, and 10 bases lay in between. The CDR3 loop reads CSVDQGTGELFF. CDR3 nucleotide sequence: TGCAGCGTCGACCAGGGTACCGGGGAGCTGTTTTTT.

V gene TRBV20-1 combines with J gene TRBJ2-1, with D perhaps TRBD1 (6 bases). CDR1 DFQATT and CDR2 SNEGSKA come from the germline V gene (reference sequence). The CDR3 spans 14 residues. V lost 3 bases, J lost 7 bases, and 16 bases lay in between. The CDR3 DNA is TGCAGTGCTAGGATCCCAGGGGATCGGAATGAGCAGTTCTTC. Translation gives CSARIPGDRNEQFF.

A few counts support this clonotype. The chain has TRBV4-1 and TRBJ2-5; 15 bases agree with TRBD2. The CDR3 has 19 amino acids. Germline values: CDR1 MGHRA, CDR2 YSYEKL. After removal of 0 bases from V and 4 bases from J, the junction contained 9 bases not matched to a gene. This chain's CDR3 is CASSQEDRGLAGGGETQYF. CDR3 nucleotide sequence: TGCGCCAGCAGCCAAGAGGACCGGGGACTAGCGGGAGGTGGAGAGACCCAGTACTTC.

The V call is TRBV7-3, the J call TRBJ2-5, with 8 bases lining up with TRBD2. Matching the DNA end better, TRBJ2-1 makes the J call doubtful. CDR1 is SGHTA and CDR2 is FQGTGA in the germline V gene. The CDR3 is made up of 14 amino acids. The CDR3 reads CASSPGRGTHEQFF. The CDR3 nucleotides read TGTGCCAGCAGCCCCGGGAGGGGAACACACGAGCAGTTCTTC.

This clonotype was seen more than once but under ten times. The chain has TRBV6-1 and TRBJ2-4; D gene unclear. The germline gives CDR1 MNHNS, CDR2 SASEGT. Trimming shortened V by 7 bases and J by 1 base, and 14 bases separated the two germline ends. This CDR3 has 15 residues. In DNA form, the CDR3 reads TGTGCCAGCACGCCACTATCTAAGGCCAAAAACATTCAGTACTTC. Its protein product is CASTPLSKAKNIQYF.